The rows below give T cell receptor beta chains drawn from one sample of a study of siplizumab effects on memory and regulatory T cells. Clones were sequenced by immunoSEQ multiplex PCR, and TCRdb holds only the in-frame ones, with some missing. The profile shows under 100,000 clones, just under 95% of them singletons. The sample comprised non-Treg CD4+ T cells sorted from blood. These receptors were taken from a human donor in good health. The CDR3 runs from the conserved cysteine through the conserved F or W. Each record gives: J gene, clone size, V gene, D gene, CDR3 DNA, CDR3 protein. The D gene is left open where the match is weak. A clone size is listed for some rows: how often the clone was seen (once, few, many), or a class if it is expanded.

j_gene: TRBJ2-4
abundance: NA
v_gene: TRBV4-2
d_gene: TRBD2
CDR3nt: TGTGCCAGCAGCCACGGGAGGGCCAAAAACATTCAGTACTTC
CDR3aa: CASSHGRAKNIQYF

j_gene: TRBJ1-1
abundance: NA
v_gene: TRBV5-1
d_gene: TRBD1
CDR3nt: TGCGCCAGCAGCTTGCGACAGGGGGAGACTGAAGCTTTCTTT
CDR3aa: CASSLRQGETEAFF

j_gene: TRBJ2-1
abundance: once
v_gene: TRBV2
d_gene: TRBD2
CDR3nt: TGTGCCATCCGACTAGCGGGAGGGCCGGGCAATGAGCAGTTCTTC
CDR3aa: CAIRLAGGPGNEQFF

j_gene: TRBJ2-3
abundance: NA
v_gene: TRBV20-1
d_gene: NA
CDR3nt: TGCAGTGCCGCCCAACCCGATACGCAGTATTTT
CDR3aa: CSAAQPDTQYF

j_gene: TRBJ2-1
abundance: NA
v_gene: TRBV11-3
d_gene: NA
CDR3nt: TGTGCCAGCAGCTTAGGCTGGACGGGTACTGGTGAGCAGTTCTTC
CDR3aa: CASSLGWTGTGEQFF

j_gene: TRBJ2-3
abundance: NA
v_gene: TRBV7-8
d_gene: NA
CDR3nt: TGTGCCAGCACCCCTAGCACAGATACGCAGTATTTT
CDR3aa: CASTPSTDTQYF

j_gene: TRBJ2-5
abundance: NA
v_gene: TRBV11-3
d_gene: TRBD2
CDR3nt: TGTGCCAGCAGCTTAGGATCGCTGGGGGGGAAGGAGACCCAGTACTTC
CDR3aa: CASSLGSLGGKETQYF

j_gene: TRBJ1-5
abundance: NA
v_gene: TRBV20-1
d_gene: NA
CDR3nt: TGCAGTGCTAGAGACGAACAGCCCCAGCATTTT
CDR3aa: CSARDEQPQHF

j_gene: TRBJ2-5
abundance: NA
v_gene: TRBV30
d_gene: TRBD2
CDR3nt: TGTGCCTGGAGTGGCGGGGGGGGCTTACAAGAGACCCAGTACTTC
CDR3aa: CAWSGGGGLQETQYF

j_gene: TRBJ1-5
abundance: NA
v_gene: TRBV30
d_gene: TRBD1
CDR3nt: TGTGCCTGGAGCCAGGGCAGGGGGGGAATACAGCCCCAGCATTTT
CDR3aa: CAWSQGRGGIQPQHF

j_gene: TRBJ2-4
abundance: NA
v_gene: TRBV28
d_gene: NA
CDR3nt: TGTGCCAGCAGTCCGCCGCGGCAGACCAGGGAGGCAAAGTACTTC
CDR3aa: CASSPPRQTREAKYF

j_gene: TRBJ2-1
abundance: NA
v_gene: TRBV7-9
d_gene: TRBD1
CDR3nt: TGTGCCAGCAGCCCCCTCCTCCGGTATGGGGACAGTCGTGAGCAGTTCTTC
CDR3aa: CASSPLLRYGDSREQFF

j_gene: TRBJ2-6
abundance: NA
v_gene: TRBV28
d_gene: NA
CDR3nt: TGTGCCAGCAGCCCGACGCGGTCTGGGGCCAACGTCCTGACTTTC
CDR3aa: CASSPTRSGANVLTF

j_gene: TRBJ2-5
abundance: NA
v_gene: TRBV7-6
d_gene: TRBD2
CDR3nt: TGTGCCAGCAGCGTACTAGCGGGAGGTGAGACCCAGTACTTC
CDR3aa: CASSVLAGGETQYF

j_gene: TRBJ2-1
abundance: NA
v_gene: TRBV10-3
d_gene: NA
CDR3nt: TGTGCCATCAGTGTAACAGCGGGTCCCTACAATGAGCAGTTCTTC
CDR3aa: CAISVTAGPYNEQFF

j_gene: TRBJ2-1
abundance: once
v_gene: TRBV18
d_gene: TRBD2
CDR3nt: TGTGCCAGCTCACCTAGCGGGAGGTATTACAATGAGCAGTTCTTC
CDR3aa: CASSPSGRYYNEQFF

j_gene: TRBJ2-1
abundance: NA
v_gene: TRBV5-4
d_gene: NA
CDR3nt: TGTGCCAGCAGCTTGCTGGCGCCGTCGGATGAGCAGTTCTTC
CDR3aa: CASSLLAPSDEQFF

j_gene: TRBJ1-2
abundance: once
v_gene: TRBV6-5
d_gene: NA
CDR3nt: TGTGCCAGCAGTTACTCGAATGGTCCAATCTGGTCTTCCACCTTC
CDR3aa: CASSYSNGPIWSSTF

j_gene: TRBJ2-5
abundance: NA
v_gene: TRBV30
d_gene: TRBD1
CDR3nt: TGTGCCTGGAGTGCCGGGACAGGGAGGGCAGAGACCCAGTACTTC
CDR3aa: CAWSAGTGRAETQYF

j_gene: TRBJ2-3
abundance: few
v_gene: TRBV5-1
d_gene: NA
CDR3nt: TGCGCCAGCAGCTTCCAAACAGTTCGGCCAGATACGCAGTATTTT
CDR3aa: CASSFQTVRPDTQYF

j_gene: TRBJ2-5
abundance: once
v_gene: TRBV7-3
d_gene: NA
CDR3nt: TGTGCCAGCAGCTTAAGAGGGGGGCTCTCGACCCAGTACTTC
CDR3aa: CASSLRGGLSTQYF

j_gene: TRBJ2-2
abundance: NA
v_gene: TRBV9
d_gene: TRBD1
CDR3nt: TGTGCCAGCAGCGTGGGGACAGGGAACACCGGGGAGCTGTTTTTT
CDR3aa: CASSVGTGNTGELFF

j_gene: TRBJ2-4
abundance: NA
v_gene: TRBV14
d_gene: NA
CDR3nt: TGTGCCAGCAGCCAAGATATACCTCTAGCCAAAAACATTCAGTACTTC
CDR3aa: CASSQDIPLAKNIQYF

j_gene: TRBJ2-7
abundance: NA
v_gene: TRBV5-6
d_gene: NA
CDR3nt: TGTGCCAGCAGCTTAAGGGGCACGTACGAGCAGTACTTC
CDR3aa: CASSLRGTYEQYF

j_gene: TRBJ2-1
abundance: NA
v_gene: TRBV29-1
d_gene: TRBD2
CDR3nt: TGCAGCTTGAATTTATGGCGGGAGGTGGGGAATGAGCAGTTCTTC
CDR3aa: CSLNLWREVGNEQFF

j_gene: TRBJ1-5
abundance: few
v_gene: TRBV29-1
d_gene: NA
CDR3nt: TGCAGCGTCTCCCGGGCCCCCAATCAGCCCCAGCATTTT
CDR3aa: CSVSRAPNQPQHF

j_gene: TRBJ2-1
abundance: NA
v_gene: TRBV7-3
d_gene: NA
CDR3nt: TGTGCCAGCAGCTTACTACCGGGTAGCAATGAGCAGTTCTTC
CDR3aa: CASSLLPGSNEQFF

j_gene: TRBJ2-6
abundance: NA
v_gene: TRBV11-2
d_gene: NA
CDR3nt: TGTGCCAGCAGCTTAGAGTTTTCGAGGGCCAACGTCCTGACTTTC
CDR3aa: CASSLEFSRANVLTF

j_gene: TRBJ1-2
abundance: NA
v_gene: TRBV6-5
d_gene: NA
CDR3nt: TGTGCCAGCAGTTTCCTACAGCAAAACTATGGCTACACCTTC
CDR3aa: CASSFLQQNYGYTF

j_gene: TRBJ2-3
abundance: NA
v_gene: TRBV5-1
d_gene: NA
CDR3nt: TGCGCCAGCAGCTTGGGGGGGCATAATCTCGATACGCAGTATTTT
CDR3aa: CASSLGGHNLDTQYF

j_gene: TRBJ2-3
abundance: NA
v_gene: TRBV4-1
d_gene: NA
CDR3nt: TGCGCCAGCAGCCAAGTGGGGGGTGGGGTCCGGAGCACAGATACGCAGTATTTT
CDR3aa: CASSQVGGGVRSTDTQYF

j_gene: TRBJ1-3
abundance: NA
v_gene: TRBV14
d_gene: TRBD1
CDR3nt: TGTGCCAGCGGACAGGCCCAAAACACCATATATTTT
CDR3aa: CASGQAQNTIYF

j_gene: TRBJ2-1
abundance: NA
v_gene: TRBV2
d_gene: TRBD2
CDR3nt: TGTGCCAGCGGGGGAGGGAATGAGCAGTTCTTC
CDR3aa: CASGGGNEQFF

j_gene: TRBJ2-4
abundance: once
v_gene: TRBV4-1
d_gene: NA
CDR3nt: TGCGCCAGCAGCCAAGGGTTCATTGGGGGAACCAAAAACATTCAGTACTTC
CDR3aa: CASSQGFIGGTKNIQYF

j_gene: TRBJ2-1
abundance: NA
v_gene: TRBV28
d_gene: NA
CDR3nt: TGTGCCAGCAGTTCCTTAAACTACAATGAGCAGTTCTTC
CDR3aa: CASSSLNYNEQFF

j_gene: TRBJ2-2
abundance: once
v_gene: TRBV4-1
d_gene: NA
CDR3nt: TGCGCCAGCACCCCAGACCACCTAGACACCGGGGAGCTGTTTTTT
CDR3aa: CASTPDHLDTGELFF

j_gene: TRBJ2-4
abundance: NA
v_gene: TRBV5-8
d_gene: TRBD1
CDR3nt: TGTGCCAGCAGCCCGGATGGACAGGGGGCTATCAAAAACATTCAGTACTTC
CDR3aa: CASSPDGQGAIKNIQYF

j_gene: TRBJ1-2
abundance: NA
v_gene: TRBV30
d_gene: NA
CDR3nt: TGTGCCTGGAGTGTCGACAGCAACTATGGCTACACCTTC
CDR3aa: CAWSVDSNYGYTF

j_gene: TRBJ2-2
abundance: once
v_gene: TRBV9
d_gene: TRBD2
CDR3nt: TGTGCCAGCAGCGTAGTGCCGGGAGGGAACACCGGGGAGCTGTTTTTT
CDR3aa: CASSVVPGGNTGELFF

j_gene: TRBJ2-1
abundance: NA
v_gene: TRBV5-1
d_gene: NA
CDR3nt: TGCGCCAGCAGCTTGGCACCCCCCCGGCGGGAACACAATGAGCAGTTCTTC
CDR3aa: CASSLAPPRREHNEQFF

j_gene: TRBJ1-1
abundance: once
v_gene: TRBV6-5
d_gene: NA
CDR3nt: TGTGCCAGCAGTTTCTTGGACAGGAACACTGAAGCTTTCTTT
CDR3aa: CASSFLDRNTEAFF

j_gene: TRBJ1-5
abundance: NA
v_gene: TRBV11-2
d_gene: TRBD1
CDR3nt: TGTGCCAGCAGCCGGGGGGCAGGGGGCAGTCAGCCCCAGCATTTT
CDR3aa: CASSRGAGGSQPQHF

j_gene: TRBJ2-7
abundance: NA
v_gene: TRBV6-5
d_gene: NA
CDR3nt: TGTGCCAGCAGAAGGGTAACAGGGAACTACGAGCAGTACTTC
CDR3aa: CASRRVTGNYEQYF

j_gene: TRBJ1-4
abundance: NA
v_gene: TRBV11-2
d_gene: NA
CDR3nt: TGTGCCAGCAGCTCATCAGGGAGCGGAGGGAAGTTTTTT
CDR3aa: CASSSSGSGGKFF

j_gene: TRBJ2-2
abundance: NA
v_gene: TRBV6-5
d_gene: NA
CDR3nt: TGTGCCAGCAGTTACCGAAGATACACCGGGGAGCTGTTTTTT
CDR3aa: CASSYRRYTGELFF

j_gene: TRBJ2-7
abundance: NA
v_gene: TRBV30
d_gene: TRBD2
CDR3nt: TGTGCCTGGTCTGGGACTAGCGGGAGCTACGAGCAGTACTTC
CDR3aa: CAWSGTSGSYEQYF

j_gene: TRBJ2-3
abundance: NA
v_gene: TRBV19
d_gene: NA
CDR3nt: TGTGCCAGTAGTCGAGGCCCACCGGGGAGAACAGATACGCAGTATTTT
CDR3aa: CASSRGPPGRTDTQYF

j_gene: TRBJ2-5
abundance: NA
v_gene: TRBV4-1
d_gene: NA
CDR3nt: TGCGCCAGCAGCCAAGCGAGCCAGGGGAAAGAGACCCAGTACTTC
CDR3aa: CASSQASQGKETQYF

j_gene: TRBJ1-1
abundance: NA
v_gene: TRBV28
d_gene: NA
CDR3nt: TGTGCCAGCAGTCTGCCGACAACGAACACTGAAGCTTTCTTT
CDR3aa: CASSLPTTNTEAFF

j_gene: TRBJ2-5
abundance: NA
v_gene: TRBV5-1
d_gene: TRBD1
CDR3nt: TGCGCCAGCAGCCGGGACAGGGTCCAAGAGACCCAGTACTTC
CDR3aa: CASSRDRVQETQYF

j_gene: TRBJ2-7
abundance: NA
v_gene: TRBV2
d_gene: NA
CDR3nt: TGTGCCACGCGGGGGCAGGGGCGCCTCTACGAGCAGTACTTC
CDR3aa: CATRGQGRLYEQYF

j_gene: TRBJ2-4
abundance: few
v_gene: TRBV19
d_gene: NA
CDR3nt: TGTGCCAGTCGTAGGGGAACGGGGGACATTCAGTACTTC
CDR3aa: CASRRGTGDIQYF

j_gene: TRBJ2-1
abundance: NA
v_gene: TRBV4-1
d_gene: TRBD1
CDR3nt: TGCGCCAGCAGCCGGGGGGGACAGGGTGTTGGGGAGCAGTTCTTC
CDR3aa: CASSRGGQGVGEQFF